This TCR beta chain originates from a study of radiotherapy plus CTLA-4 blockade in lung cancer. Sequenced by immunoSEQ multiplex PCR; TCRdb stores in-frame clones only, minus some. The table shows roughly 80,000 clones, with 78% occurring only once. The V end was cut by 5 bases, the J end by 0 bases, with 14 bases between. CDR1 is LNHNV and CDR2 is YYDKDF in the germline V gene (reference sequence). The CDR3 is 15 amino acids. V and J are TRBV15 and TRBJ2-7; tentative D call: TRBD2 (5 bases). Sequencing used peripheral blood, obtained from a patient treated with radiotherapy plus ipilimumab. The sequence was obtained from a human donor with non-small cell lung cancer who had a partial response to radiotherapy plus ipilimumab. Some clones in this sample may be carry-over from other donors' samples. The CDR3 here is CATSPIPGSSYEQYF. DNA of the CDR3: TGTGCCACCAGCCCAATCCCTGGGAGCTCCTACGAGCAGTACTTC.